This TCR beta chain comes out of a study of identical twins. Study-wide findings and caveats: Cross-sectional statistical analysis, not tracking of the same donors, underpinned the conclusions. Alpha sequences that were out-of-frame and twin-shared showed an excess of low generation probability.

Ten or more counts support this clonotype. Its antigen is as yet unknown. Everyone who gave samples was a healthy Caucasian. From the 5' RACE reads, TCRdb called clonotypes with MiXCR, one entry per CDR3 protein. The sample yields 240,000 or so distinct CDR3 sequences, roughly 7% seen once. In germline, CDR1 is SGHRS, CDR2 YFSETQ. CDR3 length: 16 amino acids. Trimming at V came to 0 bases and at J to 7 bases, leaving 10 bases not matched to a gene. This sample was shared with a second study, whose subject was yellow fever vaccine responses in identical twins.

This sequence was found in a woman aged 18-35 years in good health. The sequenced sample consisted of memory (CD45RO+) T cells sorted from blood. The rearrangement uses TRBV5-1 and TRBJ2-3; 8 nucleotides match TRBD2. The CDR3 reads CASSLGRGLVSHTQYF. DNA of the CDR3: TGCGCCAGCAGCTTGGGTAGGGGACTAGTGTCGCATACGCAGTATTTT.